This T cell receptor beta chain was retrieved from a study of graft-versus-host responses after intestinal transplantation. The overall study: Recipients obtained multivisceral, liver-intestinal, or isolated intestinal transplants. Tacrolimus plus steroids were given to all recipients for roughly three years, preceded by anti-thymocyte globulin induction. Study-wide results and limits: Researchers found peak circulating GvH clone levels linked to early post-transplant HvG declines. GvH clonotypes were identified within recipient marrow, with a subset emerging first in ileum or blood.

Clones were sequenced by immunoSEQ multiplex PCR, and TCRdb holds only the in-frame ones, with some missing. The sample gives roughly 99,000 clones, under 95% of which show up once; about 0.062% is in the top ten. On this clone: Its antigen is as yet unknown.

The germline CDR1 and CDR2 sequences are SQVTM and ANQGSEA. The V and J ends lost 2 bases and 3 bases, in that order; junction bases with no gene match: 8. CDR3 size: 15 residues. The chain carries TRBV29-1 and TRBJ2-7, with 9 bases aligning to TRBD1. The sequencing here drew on unstimulated CD8+ T cells sorted from spleen or lymph node cells, taken before transplant. The clonotype comes from a human donor who was the organ donor for an intestinal transplant. The CDR3 nucleotides are TGCAGCGTTGAAAGGTCGGGACAGGGTGACTACGAGCAGTACTTC. It translates to CSVERSGQGDYEQYF.